The present TCR beta chain was sequenced within a study of blood T cell repertoires in COVID-19. This clone appeared a few times. Germline V gene lookup returns CDR1 MNHEY and CDR2 SVGAGI. V lost 3 bases to trimming and J lost 1 base; unmatched junction nucleotides: 3. This CDR3 is 15 amino acids long. As processed by the authors: Amplification with reference gene primers provided the estimates of nucleated cell counts. Libraries were prepared by immunoSEQ multiplex PCR; TCRdb keeps only in-frame clonotypes and omits some of them. That table supplies the V and J calls and clone size; D and trimming were determined from the DNA. The table shows some 60,000 clones, with 81% occurring only once.

This clonotype originated in a woman of 80 years or more with active or convalescent COVID-19. V gene TRBV6-5 combines with J gene TRBJ1-3, with 7 bases aligning to TRBD1. Material for sequencing was peripheral blood. In DNA form, the CDR3 reads TGTGCCAGCAGTTATGGGGGACAGTCTGGAAACACCATATATTTT. Its protein is CASSYGGQSGNTIYF.